This T cell receptor beta chain was identified during a study of cytomegalovirus exposure and HLA in healthy donors. Study-level findings and limits: Accurate prediction of most subjects' HLA-A and HLA-B alleles from TCR beta sequences was reported.

This PCR relied on a set of 60 Vbeta primers and 13 Jbeta primers. TCRdb keeps only in-frame clones here, not all; method: immunoSEQ multiplex PCR. The data show 130,000 to 150,000 clones, about 86% seen once. The germline CDR1 and CDR2 sequences are SEHNR and FQNEAQ (reference sequence). The CDR3 sequence is 12 residues long. Trimming removed 5 bases at V and 3 bases at J, with 8 bases between. With regard to this clone: Its antigen is undetermined.

The sequenced sample consisted of PBMCs. The rearrangement links TRBV7-9 to TRBJ2-7, with a weak D call TRBD1 (6 bases). The origin of this receptor is a man in his forties or fifties in good health and CMV-seropositive. CDR3 region: CASSVQGYEQYF. The CDR3 DNA reads as TGTGCCAGCAGCGTACAGGGCTACGAGCAGTACTTC.